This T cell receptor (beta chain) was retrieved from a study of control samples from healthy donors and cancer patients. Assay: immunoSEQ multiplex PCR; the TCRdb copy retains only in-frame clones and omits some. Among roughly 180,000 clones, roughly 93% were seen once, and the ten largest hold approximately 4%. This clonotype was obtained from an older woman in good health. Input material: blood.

CDR3: CASSLALGSADTQYF. Written as DNA, the CDR3 is TGTGCCAGCAGCTTAGCATTGGGCTCGGCAGATACGCAGTATTTT. The chain recombines TRBV7-8 with TRBJ2-3; D call uncertain. Germline CDR1 and CDR2: SGHVS and FQNEAQ. The CDR3 is made up of 15 amino acids. The V gene lost 0 bases and the J gene lost 4 bases, with 11 bases spanning the gap.